This TCR beta chain was sequenced for a study of shared clonotypes between healthy human individuals. As originally analysed: ImmunoSEQ only sent back junction sequences with no quality scores, so filtering was done differently. Clones were read by immunoSEQ multiplex PCR, and TCRdb kept only the in-frame ones, dropping some. From that table come the V and J calls and clone size; the DNA was used to work out D and trimming. The sample holds over a million clones, 78% seen once. Input material: memory CD4+ T cells from PBMCs. Specified subset: CD45RA-negative fraction. The TCR was taken from a man between 18 and 29 years old in good health. Some clones in this sample may be carry-over from other donors' samples.

The chain's CDR3 is CASSTKSGGVLNEKLFF. The CDR3 nucleotides are TGTGCCAGCTCAACTAAGAGTGGCGGGGTCCTTAATGAAAAACTGTTTTTT. The chain combines TRBV18 with TRBJ1-4; unclear D gene. Germline-derived CDR1 and CDR2 are KGHSH and LQKENI. Trimming took 5 bases from V and 4 from J, leaving 20 bases between them. This CDR3 is built from 17 residues.